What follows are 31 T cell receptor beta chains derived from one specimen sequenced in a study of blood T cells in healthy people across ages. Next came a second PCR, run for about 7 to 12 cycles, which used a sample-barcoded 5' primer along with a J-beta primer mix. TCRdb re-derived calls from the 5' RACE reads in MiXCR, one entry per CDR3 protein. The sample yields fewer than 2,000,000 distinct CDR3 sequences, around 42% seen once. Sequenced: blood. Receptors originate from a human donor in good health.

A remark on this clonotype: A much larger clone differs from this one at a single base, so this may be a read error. The CDR3 nucleotides read TGTGCCAGCAGCTTAGCTCGACAGTACGCTGAAGCTTTCTTT. Protein product: CASSLARQYAEAFF. The chain carries TRBV7-2 and TRBJ1-1; tentative D call: TRBD1 (5 bases). V shed 0 bases and J shed 6 bases, with 11 bases lying between them. Germline CDR1 and CDR2: SGHTA and FQGNSA. This CDR3 has 14 amino acids.

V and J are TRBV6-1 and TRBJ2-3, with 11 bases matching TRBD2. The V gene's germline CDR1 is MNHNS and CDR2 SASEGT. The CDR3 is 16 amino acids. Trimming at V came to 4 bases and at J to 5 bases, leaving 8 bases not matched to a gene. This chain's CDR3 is CASSGDLAGGRDTQYF. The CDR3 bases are TGTGCCAGCAGTGGAGATCTAGCGGGGGGCCGAGATACGCAGTATTTT.

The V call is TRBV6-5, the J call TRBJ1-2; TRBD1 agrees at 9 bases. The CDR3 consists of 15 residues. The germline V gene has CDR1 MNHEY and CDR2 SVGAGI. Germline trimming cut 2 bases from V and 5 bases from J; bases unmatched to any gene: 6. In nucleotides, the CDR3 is TGTGCCAGCAGTTACCGTCCGGGACAGGGTTATGGCTACACCTTC. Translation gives CASSYRPGQGYGYTF.

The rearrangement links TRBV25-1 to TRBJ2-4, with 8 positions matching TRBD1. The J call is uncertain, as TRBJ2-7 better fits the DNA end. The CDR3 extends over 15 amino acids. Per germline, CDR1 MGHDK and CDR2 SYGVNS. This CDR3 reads CASSPRGTGRYEQYF. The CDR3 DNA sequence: TGTGCCAGCAGTCCTCGAGGGACAGGTCGCTACGAGCAGTACTTC.

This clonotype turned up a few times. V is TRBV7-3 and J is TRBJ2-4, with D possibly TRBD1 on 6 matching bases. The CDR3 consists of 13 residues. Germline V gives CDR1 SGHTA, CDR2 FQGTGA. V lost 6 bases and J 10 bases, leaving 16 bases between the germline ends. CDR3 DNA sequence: TGTGCCAGCAGGAATCAGGGGAATGTGATTCAGTACTTC. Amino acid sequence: CASRNQGNVIQYF.

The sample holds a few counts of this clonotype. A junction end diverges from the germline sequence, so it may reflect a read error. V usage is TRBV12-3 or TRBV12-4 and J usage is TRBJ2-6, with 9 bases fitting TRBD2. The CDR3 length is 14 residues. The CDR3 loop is CASRTSDGANVLTF. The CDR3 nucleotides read TGTGCTAGCAGGACTAGCGACGGGGCCAACGTCCTGACTTTC.

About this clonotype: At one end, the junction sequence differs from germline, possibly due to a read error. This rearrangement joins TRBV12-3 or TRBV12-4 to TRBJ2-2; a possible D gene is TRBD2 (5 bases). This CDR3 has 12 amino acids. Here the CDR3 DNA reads TGTGCCAACCTCGGAGATACCGGGGAGCGGTTTTTT. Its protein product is CANLGDTGERFF.

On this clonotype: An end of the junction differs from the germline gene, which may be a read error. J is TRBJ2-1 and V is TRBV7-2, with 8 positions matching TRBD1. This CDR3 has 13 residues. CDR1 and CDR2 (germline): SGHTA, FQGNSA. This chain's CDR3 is CANSPDRGNEQFF. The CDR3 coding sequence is TGTGCCAACAGCCCCGACAGGGGTAATGAGCAGTTCTTC. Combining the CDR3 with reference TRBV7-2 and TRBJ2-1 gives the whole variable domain GAGVSQSPSNKVTEKGKDVELRCDPISGHTALYWYRQSLGQGLEFLIYFQGNSAPDKSGLPSDRFSAERTGGSVSTLTIQRTQQEDSAVYLCANSPDRGNEQFFGPGTRLTVL.

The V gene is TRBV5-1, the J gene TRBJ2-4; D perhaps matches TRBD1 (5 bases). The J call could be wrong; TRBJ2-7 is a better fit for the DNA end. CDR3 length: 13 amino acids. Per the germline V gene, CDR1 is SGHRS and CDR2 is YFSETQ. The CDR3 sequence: CASRPGPPYEQYF. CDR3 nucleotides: TGCGCCAGCAGGCCAGGGCCTCCCTACGAGCAGTACTTC.

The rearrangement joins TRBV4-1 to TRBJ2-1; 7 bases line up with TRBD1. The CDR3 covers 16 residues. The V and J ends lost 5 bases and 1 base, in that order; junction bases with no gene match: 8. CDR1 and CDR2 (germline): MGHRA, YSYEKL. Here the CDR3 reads CASSGQAEPSYNEQFF. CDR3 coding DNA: TGCGCCAGCAGCGGACAGGCCGAACCATCCTACAATGAGCAGTTCTTC.

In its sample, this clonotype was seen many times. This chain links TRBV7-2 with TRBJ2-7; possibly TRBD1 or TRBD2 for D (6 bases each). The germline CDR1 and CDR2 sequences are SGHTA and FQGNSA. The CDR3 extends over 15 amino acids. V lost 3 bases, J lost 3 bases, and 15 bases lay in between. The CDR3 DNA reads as TGTGCCAGCAGCTTCGCCGGAGGGACATACTACGAGCAGTACTTC. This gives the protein CASSFAGGTYYEQYF.

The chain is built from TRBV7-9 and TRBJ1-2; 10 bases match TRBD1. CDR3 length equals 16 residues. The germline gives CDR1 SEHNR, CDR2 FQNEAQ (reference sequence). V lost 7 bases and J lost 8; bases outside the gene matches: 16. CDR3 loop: CASKGLGQGPMGGYTF. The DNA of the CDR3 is TGTGCCAGCAAGGGCTTGGGACAGGGGCCTATGGGCGGCTACACCTTC.

Here the CDR3 reads CRPGGTEAFF. CDR3 nucleotide sequence: TGCAGGCCGGGGGGCACTGAAGCTTTCTTT. The chain recombines TRBV20-1 with TRBJ1-1, with D tentatively TRBD1 (5 bases). Germline values: CDR1 DFQATT, CDR2 SNEGSKA (reference sequence). The CDR3 length is 10 residues.

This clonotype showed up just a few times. CDR3 in amino acids: CASSPRQGREAGEQFF. CDR3 nucleotide sequence: TGTGCCAGCTCACCCCGACAGGGAAGGGAGGCAGGCGAGCAGTTCTTC. This rearrangement joins TRBV18 to TRBJ2-1, with a weak D call TRBD1 (7 bases). The CDR3 spans 16 residues. Germline V gene data show CDR1 as KGHSH and CDR2 as LQKENI. Trimming removed 3 bases at V and 10 bases at J, with 22 bases between.

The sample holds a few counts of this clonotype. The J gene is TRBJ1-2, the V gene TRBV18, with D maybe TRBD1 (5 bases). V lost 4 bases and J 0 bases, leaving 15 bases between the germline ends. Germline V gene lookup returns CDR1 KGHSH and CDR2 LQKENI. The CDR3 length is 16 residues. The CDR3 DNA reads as TGTGCCAGCTCACAAAGCGCGGACATGACTAACTATGGCTACACCTTC. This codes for CASSQSADMTNYGYTF.

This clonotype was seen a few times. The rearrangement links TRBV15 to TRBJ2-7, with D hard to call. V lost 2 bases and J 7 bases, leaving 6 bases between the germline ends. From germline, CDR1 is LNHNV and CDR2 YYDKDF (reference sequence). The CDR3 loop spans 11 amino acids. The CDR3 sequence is CATSRMGEQYF. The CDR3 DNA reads TGTGCCACCAGCAGAATGGGGGAGCAGTACTTC.

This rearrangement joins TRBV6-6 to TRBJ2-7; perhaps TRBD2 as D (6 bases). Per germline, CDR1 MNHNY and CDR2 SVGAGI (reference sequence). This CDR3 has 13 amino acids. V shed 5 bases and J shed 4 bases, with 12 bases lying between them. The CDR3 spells CASSRDFRYEQYF. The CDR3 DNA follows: TGTGCCAGCAGTAGGGACTTTCGGTACGAGCAGTACTTC.

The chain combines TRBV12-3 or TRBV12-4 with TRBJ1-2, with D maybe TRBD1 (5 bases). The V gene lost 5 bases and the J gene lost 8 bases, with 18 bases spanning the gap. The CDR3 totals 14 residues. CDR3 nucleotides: TGTGCCAGCAGTCCCCAGGAGGGGAGTAGGGGCTACACCTTC. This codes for CASSPQEGSRGYTF.

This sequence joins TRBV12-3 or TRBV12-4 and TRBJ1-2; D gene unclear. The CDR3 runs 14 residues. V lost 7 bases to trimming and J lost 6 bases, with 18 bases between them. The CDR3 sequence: CASTLSTEHHGYTF. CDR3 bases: TGTGCCAGCACCTTATCGACGGAACACCATGGCTACACCTTC.

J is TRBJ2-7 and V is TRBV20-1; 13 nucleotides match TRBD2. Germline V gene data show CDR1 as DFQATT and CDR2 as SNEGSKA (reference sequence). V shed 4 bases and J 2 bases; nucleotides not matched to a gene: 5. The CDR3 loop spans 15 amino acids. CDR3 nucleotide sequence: TGCAGTGCTATCGGGACTAGCGGGGATCCCTACGAGCAGTACTTC. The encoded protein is CSAIGTSGDPYEQYF.

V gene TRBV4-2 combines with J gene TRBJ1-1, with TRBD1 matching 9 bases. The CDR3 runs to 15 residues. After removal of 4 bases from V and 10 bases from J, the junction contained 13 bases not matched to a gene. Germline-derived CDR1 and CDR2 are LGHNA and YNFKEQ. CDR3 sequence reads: CASSLRDREIVGAFF. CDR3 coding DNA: TGTGCCAGCAGCCTCAGGGACAGGGAGATTGTAGGAGCTTTCTTT.

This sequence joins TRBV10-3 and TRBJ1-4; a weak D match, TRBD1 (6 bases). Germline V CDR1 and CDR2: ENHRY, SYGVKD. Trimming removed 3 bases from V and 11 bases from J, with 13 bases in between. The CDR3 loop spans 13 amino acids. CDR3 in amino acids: CAISDTGSGKLFF. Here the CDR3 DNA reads TGTGCCATCAGTGACACAGGGAGCGGGAAACTGTTTTTT.

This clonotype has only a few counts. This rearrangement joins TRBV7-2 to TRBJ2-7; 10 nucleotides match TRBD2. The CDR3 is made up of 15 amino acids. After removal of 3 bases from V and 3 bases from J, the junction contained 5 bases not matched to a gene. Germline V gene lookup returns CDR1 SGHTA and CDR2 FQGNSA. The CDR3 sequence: CASSFRTSGYYEQYF. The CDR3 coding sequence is TGTGCCAGCAGCTTCCGGACTAGCGGCTACTACGAGCAGTACTTC.

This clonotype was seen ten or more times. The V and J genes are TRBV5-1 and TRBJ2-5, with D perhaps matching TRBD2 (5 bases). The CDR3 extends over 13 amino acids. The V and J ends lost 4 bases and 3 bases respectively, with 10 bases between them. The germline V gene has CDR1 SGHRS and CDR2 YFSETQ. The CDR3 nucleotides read TGCGCCAGCAGCACGCCCGGGGAAGAGACCCAGTACTTC. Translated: CASSTPGEETQYF.

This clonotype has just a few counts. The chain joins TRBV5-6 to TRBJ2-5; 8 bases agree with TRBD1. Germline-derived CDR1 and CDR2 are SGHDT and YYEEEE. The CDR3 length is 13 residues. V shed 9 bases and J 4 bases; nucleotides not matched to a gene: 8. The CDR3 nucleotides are TGTGCCACAGGACAGGGTATCCGAGAGACCCAGTACTTC. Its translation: CATGQGIRETQYF.

CDR3 in amino acids: CATSDFRLAGGEEQFF. The CDR3 bases are TGTGCCACCAGTGATTTCCGACTAGCGGGGGGTGAGGAGCAGTTCTTC. The gene calls are TRBV24-1 and TRBJ2-1, with 13 bases fitting TRBD2. This CDR3 has 16 amino acids. Per germline, CDR1 KGHDR and CDR2 SFDVKD. With V trimmed by 1 base and J by 10 bases, 6 bases remained unmatched.

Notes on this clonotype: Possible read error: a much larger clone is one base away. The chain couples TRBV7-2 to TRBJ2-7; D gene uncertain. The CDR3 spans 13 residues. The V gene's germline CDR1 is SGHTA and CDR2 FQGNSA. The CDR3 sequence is CANSLGPAYEQYF. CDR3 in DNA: TGTGCCAACAGCTTGGGTCCTGCCTACGAGCAGTACTTC.

This CDR3 reads CASSLEWSGNEQFF. In nucleotides, the CDR3 is TGCGCCAGCAGCTTGGAGTGGTCAGGCAATGAGCAGTTCTTC. The rearrangement uses TRBV5-1 and TRBJ2-1; no clear D gene. The length of the CDR3 is 14 residues. Trimming left V 0 bases short and J 6 bases short, with 10 bases between. The V gene's germline CDR1 is SGHRS and CDR2 YFSETQ.

CDR3 in amino acids: CASSYSGTVSYNEQFF. The CDR3 coding sequence is TGTGCCAGCAGTTACTCGGGGACTGTCTCCTACAATGAGCAGTTCTTC. The rearrangement uses TRBV6-6 and TRBJ2-1; tentatively, D is TRBD2 (6 bases). The germline V and J ends were trimmed by 0 bases and 0 bases, with 9 bases remaining between them. The CDR3 has 16 residues. From germline, CDR1 is MNHNY and CDR2 SVGAGI (reference sequence).

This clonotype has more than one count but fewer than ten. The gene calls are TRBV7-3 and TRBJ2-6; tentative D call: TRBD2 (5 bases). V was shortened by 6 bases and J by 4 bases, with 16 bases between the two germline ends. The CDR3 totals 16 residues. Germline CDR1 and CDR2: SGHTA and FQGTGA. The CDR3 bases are TGTGCCAGCAGTGGCCGAGGGAGATCAGGGGCCAACGTCCTGACTTTC. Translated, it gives CASSGRGRSGANVLTF.

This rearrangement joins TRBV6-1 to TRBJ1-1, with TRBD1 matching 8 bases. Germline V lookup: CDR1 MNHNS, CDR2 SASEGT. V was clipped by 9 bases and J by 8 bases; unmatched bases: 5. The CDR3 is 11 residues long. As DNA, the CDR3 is TGTGCCAGTAAAGGACAGGGCGAAGCTTTCTTT. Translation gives CASKGQGEAFF.